This paragraph reports one TCR beta chain. What it binds is unknown. These data belong to a study of T-cell reconstitution after alpha-beta-depleted transplantation in children. General study results and limits: The authors attributed T-cell counts and diversity one year after transplant mostly to newly produced T cells. Surviving recipient T cells and thymic progenitors produced the high day-60 TCRbeta diversity seen in some patients. Several hundred expanded graft clones reportedly supplied alpha-beta T cells about two months after transplant.

Preparing the TCRbeta library involved the use of unique molecular identifiers. TCRdb re-analysed the PCR reads in MiXCR, keeping a single row per CDR3 protein. The sample yields 780,000 or so distinct CDR3 sequences, roughly 15% seen once. V lost 2 bases, J lost 7 bases, and 12 bases lay in between. There are 14 residues in the CDR3. Germline CDR1 and CDR2: LGHDT and YNNKEL (reference sequence). J is TRBJ2-1 and V is TRBV3-1, with D unresolved. This clonotype was obtained from a male patient younger than 18 who had a stem cell transplant for acute lymphoblastic leukemia, so the T cells may come from the graft donor. The sequenced sample was PBMCs, mostly from graft donor cells, obtained 360 days after TCRalphabeta/CD19-depleted stem cell transplant. CDR3 nucleotide sequence: TGTGCCAGCAGCCAAATTCGGTACCAAAATGAGCAGTTCTTC. Translating it yields CASSQIRYQNEQFF.